Here is one T cell receptor beta chain with its context. These data come from a study of blood T cell repertoires in COVID-19. Across the whole study: Both acute and convalescent COVID-19 samples were obtained from the United States, Italy and Spain. PBMCs, B-cell-depleted T cells, or T cells provided the cDNA or gDNA that made up the material.

In the original workflow: Reference gene primer amplification yielded estimated nucleated cell counts. Assay: immunoSEQ multiplex PCR; the TCRdb copy retains only in-frame clones and omits some. V and J calls and clone size follow that table, whereas D and trimming were derived from the DNA. The data show around 250,000 clones, with just under 85% seen just once and around 2% held by the top ten. This CDR3 is built from 15 residues. Germline CDR1 reads SGHNT; CDR2 reads YYREEE (reference sequence). After removal of 4 bases from V and 4 bases from J, the junction contained 8 bases not matched to a gene.

The specimen sequenced was peripheral blood. The gene calls are TRBV5-4 and TRBJ2-7, with 10 bases that match TRBD1. This sequence was found in a woman over 75 with acute or convalescent COVID-19. The CDR3 region is CASSLSGTGEYEQYF. The CDR3, as DNA: TGTGCCAGCAGCCTCTCCGGGACAGGGGAATACGAGCAGTACTTC.